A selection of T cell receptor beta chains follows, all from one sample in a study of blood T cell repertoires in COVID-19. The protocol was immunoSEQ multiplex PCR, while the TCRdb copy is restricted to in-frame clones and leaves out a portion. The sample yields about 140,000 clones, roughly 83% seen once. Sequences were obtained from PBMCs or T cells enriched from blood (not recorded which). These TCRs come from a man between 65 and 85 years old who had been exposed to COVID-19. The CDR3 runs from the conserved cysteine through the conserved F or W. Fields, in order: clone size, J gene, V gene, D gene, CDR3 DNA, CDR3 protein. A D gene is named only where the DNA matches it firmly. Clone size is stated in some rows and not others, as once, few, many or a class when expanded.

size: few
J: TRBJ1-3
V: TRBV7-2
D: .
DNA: TGTGCCAGCAGCTTAGGGCTCCGGCCAGGCCGTGGAAACACCATATATTTT
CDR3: CASSLGLRPGRGNTIYF

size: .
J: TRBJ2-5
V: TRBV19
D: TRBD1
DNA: TGTGCCAGTAGTACGCCGGGACAGGGGGTGGAGACCCAGTACTTC
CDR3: CASSTPGQGVETQYF

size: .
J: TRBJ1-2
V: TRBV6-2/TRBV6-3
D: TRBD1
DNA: TGTGCCAGCAGTTCACCGTGGACAGGGGGCGCTTATGGCTACACCTTC
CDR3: CASSSPWTGGAYGYTF

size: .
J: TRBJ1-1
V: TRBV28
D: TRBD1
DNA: TGTGCCAGCACCTCTTCGACAGGGGGCACTGAAGCTTTCTTT
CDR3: CASTSSTGGTEAFF

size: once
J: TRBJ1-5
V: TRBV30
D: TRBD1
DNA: TGTGCCTGGAGTGTAGGGACAGGGGGCCGGAGGCGGCAGCCCCAGCATTTT
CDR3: CAWSVGTGGRRRQPQHF

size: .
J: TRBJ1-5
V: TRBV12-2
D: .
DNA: TGTGCAAGTCGCTACCCCCCGCGGGTGTCTTATAGCAATCAGCCCCAGCATTTT
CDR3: CASRYPPRVSYSNQPQHF

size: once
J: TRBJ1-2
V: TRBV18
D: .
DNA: TGTGCCAGCTCACCTCCCGGGAGCTATGGCTACACCTTC
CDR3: CASSPPGSYGYTF

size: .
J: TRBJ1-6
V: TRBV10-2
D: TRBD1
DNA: TGCGCCACCCATCCGGGACAGCCTAATTCACCCCTCCACTTT
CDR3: CATHPGQPNSPLHF

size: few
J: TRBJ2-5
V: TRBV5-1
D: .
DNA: TGCGCCAGCGCTTGGCGGGAGACCCAGTACTTC
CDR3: CASAWRETQYF

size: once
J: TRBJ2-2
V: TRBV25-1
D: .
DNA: TGTGCCAGCACCCCCCATGGGGGGGGACAAACCGGGGAGCTGTTTTTT
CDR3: CASTPHGGGQTGELFF

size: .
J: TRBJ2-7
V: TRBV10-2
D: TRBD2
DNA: TGCGCCAGCACCGGACTAGCGGGAAGTTACGAGCAGTACTTC
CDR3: CASTGLAGSYEQYF

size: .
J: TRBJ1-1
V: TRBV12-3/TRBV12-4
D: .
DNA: TGTGCCAGCAGTTTATGGGGCGGTGCGGCTTTCTTT
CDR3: CASSLWGGAAFF

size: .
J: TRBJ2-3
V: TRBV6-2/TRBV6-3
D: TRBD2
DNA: TGTGCCAGCAGTTACTATGACGGGAGGCATACGCAGTATTTT
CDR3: CASSYYDGRHTQYF

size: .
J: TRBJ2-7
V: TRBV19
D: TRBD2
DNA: TGTGCCAGTAGCCGAGGGACTAGCGGCTCCTACGAGCAGTACTTC
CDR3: CASSRGTSGSYEQYF

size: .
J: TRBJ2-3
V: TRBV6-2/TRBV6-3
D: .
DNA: TGTGCCAGCAGTAGGGAGGGGGGATTCGTTGATACGCAGTATTTT
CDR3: CASSREGGFVDTQYF

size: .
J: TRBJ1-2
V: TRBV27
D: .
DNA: TGTGCCAGCAGTTTGAGACAACCTGAGCATGGCTACACCTTC
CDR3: CASSLRQPEHGYTF

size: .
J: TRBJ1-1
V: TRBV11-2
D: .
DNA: TGTGCCAGCAGCTTACGGGAGAACACTGAAGCTTTCTTT
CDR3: CASSLRENTEAFF

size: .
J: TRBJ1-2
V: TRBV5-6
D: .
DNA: TGTGCCAGCAGCACAGAAACCGCGGGGGACTATGGCTACACCTTC
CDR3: CASSTETAGDYGYTF

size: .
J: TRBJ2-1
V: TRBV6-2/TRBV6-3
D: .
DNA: TGTGCCAGCAGTTACCCCGGGGCTAGCGTTGAGCAGTTCTTC
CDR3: CASSYPGASVEQFF

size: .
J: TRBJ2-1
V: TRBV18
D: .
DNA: TGTGCCAGCTCATCACTCCCGAATGAGCAGTTCTTC
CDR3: CASSSLPNEQFF

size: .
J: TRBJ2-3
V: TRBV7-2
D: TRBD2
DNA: TGTGCCAGCAGCTTAGGACTAGCGGGGGTGCGAAGCACAGATACGCAGTATTTT
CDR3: CASSLGLAGVRSTDTQYF

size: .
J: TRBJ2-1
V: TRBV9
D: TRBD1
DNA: TGTGCCAGCAGCCGGGACAGGAGCCCGTACAATGAGCAGTTCTTC
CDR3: CASSRDRSPYNEQFF

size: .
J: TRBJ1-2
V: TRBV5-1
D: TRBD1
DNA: TGCGCCAGCAGCCCGGGACAGGGGGGCTATGGCTACACCTTC
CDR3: CASSPGQGGYGYTF

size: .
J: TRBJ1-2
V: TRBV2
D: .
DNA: TGTGCCGGGAGGGCGGGGGAAGACGGCTACACCTTC
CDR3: CAGRAGEDGYTF

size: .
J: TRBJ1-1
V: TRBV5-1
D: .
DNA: TGCGCCAGCAGCTGGACTCAGGGGCGAGGCACTGAAGCTTTCTTT
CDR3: CASSWTQGRGTEAFF

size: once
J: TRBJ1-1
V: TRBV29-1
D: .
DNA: TGCAGCGTTGTGGTGGTCAGCACTGAAGCTTTCTTT
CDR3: CSVVVVSTEAFF

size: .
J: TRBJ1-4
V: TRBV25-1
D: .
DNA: TGTGCCAGCAGTGAAGCGGGGGTTAATGAAAAACTGTTTTTT
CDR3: CASSEAGVNEKLFF